This TCR beta chain was captured in a study of identical twins. TCRdb fed the 5' RACE reads into MiXCR, producing one record per CDR3 protein. The data contain under 900,000 distinct CDR3 sequences, 15% to 20% of them singletons. CDR1 MNHEY and CDR2 SVGAGI come from the germline V gene. The CDR3 contains 12 residues. The V gene lost 5 bases and the J gene lost 9 bases, with 13 bases spanning the gap. This clonotype was detected only a few times. The sample was also reused in another study, on T cells expressing NK-cell markers.

V gene TRBV6-5 combines with J gene TRBJ1-2; D perhaps matches TRBD1 (5 bases). The TCR originated in a woman younger than 35 in good health. Sequenced sample: PBMCs. The chain's CDR3 is CASSHLKGSYTF. CDR3 sequence (DNA): TGTGCCAGCAGTCACCTGAAGGGGAGCTACACCTTC.